One and the same sample provided the 16 T cell receptor beta chains below, sequenced in a study of identifying expanded T cells in peripheral blood. Using immunoSEQ multiplex PCR, the repertoire was profiled, and TCRdb retains in-frame clones only, with some absent. Found here are 85,000 to 100,000 clones, about 87% of them singletons; the top ten hold approximately 4%. Sequences were obtained from blood. Receptor source: a person aged 18 to 75 in good health.

The rearrangement uses TRBV7-9 and TRBJ2-2; no clear D. The germline V gene encodes CDR1 SEHNR and CDR2 FQNEAQ (reference sequence). Trimming left V 5 bases short and J 2 bases short, with 12 bases between. The CDR3 sequence is 15 residues long. CDR3 nucleotides: TGTGCCAGCAGCCCTTCGTCTTCAAACACCGGGGAGCTGTTTTTT. It specifies CASSPSSSNTGELFF.

This chain joins TRBV5-1 and TRBJ2-1; 14 bases are a match to TRBD2. The germline V gene encodes CDR1 SGHRS and CDR2 YFSETQ. The CDR3 sequence is 19 residues long. J lost 0 bases, V lost 4 bases, and 9 bases had no gene match. The CDR3 region has the DNA TGCGCCAGCAGCAACGGACTAGCGGGGGGACCCAGCTCCTACAATGAGCAGTTCTTC. This encodes CASSNGLAGGPSSYNEQFF.

This clone was seen more than once but under ten times. V is TRBV2 and J is TRBJ1-1, with unresolved D. The CDR3 has 13 residues. The germline V gene encodes CDR1 SNHLY and CDR2 FYNNEI. The V gene lost 3 bases and the J gene lost 1 base, with 6 bases spanning the gap. CDR3 sequence: CASSEQWNTEAFF. CDR3 sequence (DNA): TGTGCCAGCAGTGAGCAGTGGAACACTGAAGCTTTCTTT.

The J gene is TRBJ1-5, the V gene TRBV27, with D perhaps TRBD1 (6 bases). CDR3 size: 15 residues. The germline V and J ends were trimmed by 3 bases and 2 bases, with 11 bases remaining between them. Germline V gene data show CDR1 as MNHEY and CDR2 as SMNVEV (reference sequence). The CDR3 DNA sequence: TGTGCCAGCAGTTTCAACAGGGACCGCAATCAGCCCCAGCATTTT. Encoded protein: CASSFNRDRNQPQHF.

This clone has a handful of counts. V is TRBV6-4 and J is TRBJ2-2; D possibly corresponds to TRBD1 (6 bases). Looked up from germline, CDR1 is MRHNA and CDR2 is SNTAGT. The V and J ends lost 6 bases and 4 bases respectively, with 15 bases between them. CDR3 length: 15 amino acids. CDR3 protein: CASRTYRDPTGELFF. The CDR3 nucleotides read TGTGCCAGCAGAACCTACAGGGATCCCACCGGGGAGCTGTTTTTT.

The sample holds a few counts of this clone. V is TRBV6-4 and J is TRBJ2-1; TRBD2 matches at 14 bases. The V gene's germline CDR1 is MRHNA and CDR2 SNTAGT. The CDR3 sequence is 15 residues long. Trimming at V came to 8 bases and at J to 6 bases, leaving 6 bases not matched to a gene. The CDR3 nucleotides are TGTGCCAGCCCGGGACTAGCGGGAGTCTCCAATGAGCAGTTCTTC. Its protein product is CASPGLAGVSNEQFF.

J is TRBJ2-6 and V is TRBV19, with a weak D call TRBD2 (6 bases). V was shortened by 3 bases and J by 1 base, with 10 bases between the two germline ends. CDR3 length: 16 residues. Germline V gene data show CDR1 as LNHDA and CDR2 as SQIVND (reference sequence). CDR3 sequence reads: CASSIEGRSGANVLTF. The DNA for the CDR3 is TGTGCCAGTAGTATTGAGGGGAGGTCTGGGGCCAACGTCCTGACTTTC.

CDR3 DNA sequence: TGTGCCAGCAGCTTATTAAGTGCAACTAATGAAAAACTGTTTTTT. This gives the protein CASSLLSATNEKLFF. This chain connects TRBV7-9 to TRBJ1-4; D gene ambiguous. Looked up from germline, CDR1 is SEHNR and CDR2 is FQNEAQ (reference sequence). The CDR3 spans 15 residues. Trimming stripped 2 bases from V and 0 bases from J, with 7 bases between.

The rearrangement links TRBV7-2 to TRBJ2-4, with D possibly being TRBD1 (5 bases). V dropped 5 bases and J dropped 0 bases, with 11 bases sitting between them. CDR3 length equals 15 residues. CDR1 SGHTA and CDR2 FQGNSA come from the germline V gene. CDR3 sequence (DNA): TGTGCCAGCAGCAACAGGTCACTAGCCAAAAACATTCAGTACTTC. Its protein is CASSNRSLAKNIQYF.

V gene TRBV15 combines with J gene TRBJ2-7; D is unresolved. Trimming shortened V by 0 bases and J by 1 base, and 7 bases separated the two germline ends. This CDR3 is built from 14 residues. Germline CDR1 LNHNV, CDR2 YYDKDF (reference sequence). The CDR3 spells CATSRDTESYEQYF. The CDR3, as DNA: TGTGCCACCAGCAGAGATACGGAATCCTACGAGCAGTACTTC.

The chain employs TRBV4-1 and TRBJ2-5; 10 bases match TRBD2. Per the germline V gene, CDR1 is MGHRA and CDR2 is YSYEKL. Trimming took 4 bases from V and 5 from J; bases not matched to a gene: 4. The CDR3 consists of 14 residues. The CDR3 sequence is CASSRSGGRETQYF. Here the CDR3 DNA reads TGCGCCAGCAGCCGTAGCGGGGGGCGGGAGACCCAGTACTTC.

The V call is TRBV7-3, the J call TRBJ2-3; weak D call: TRBD2 (6 bases). Per germline, CDR1 SGHTA and CDR2 FQGTGA. Trimming removed 4 bases at V and 6 bases at J, with 14 bases between. This CDR3 is built from 14 residues. The CDR3 sequence: CASSSGLPRDTQYF. The CDR3 bases are TGTGCCAGCAGCTCAGGACTACCTAGGGATACGCAGTATTTT.

This clone was seen a few times. The chain is built from TRBV6-1 and TRBJ2-5, with 8 nucleotides matching TRBD1. This CDR3 spans 15 amino acids. The V gene end was trimmed by 5 bases and the J gene end by 6 bases; junction bases not matched to a gene: 11. From germline, CDR1 is MNHNS and CDR2 SASEGT. In nucleotides, the CDR3 is TGTGCCAGCAGTCCCCCGACAGGGGATGTGCAGACCCAGTACTTC. Residues: CASSPPTGDVQTQYF.

The J gene is TRBJ2-7, the V gene TRBV6-1; the D gene is possibly TRBD2 (5 bases). The CDR3 sequence is 15 residues long. CDR1 MNHNS and CDR2 SASEGT come from the germline V gene. V gave up 7 bases and J gave up 2 bases, with 18 bases separating them. The CDR3 spells CASNAGVNPPYEQYF. The DNA of the CDR3 is TGTGCCAGCAACGCCGGGGTCAATCCCCCCTACGAGCAGTACTTC.

The chain recombines TRBV19 with TRBJ2-1; D unresolved. CDR1 LNHDA and CDR2 SQIVND come from the germline V gene (reference sequence). The CDR3 extends over 13 amino acids. V gave up 2 bases and J gave up 7 bases, with 9 bases separating them. The CDR3 nucleotides read TGTGCCAGTAGTATAATAAATGCGAATGAGCAGTTCTTC. Translated: CASSIINANEQFF.

A word on this clone: This sample includes further DNA sequences coding for the same CDR3. This CDR3 is CASSQDGYGYTF. The CDR3, as DNA: TGTGCCAGCAGCCAAGATGGGTATGGCTACACCTTC. The V gene is TRBV14, the J gene TRBJ1-2; D not certain. Germline CDR1 SGHDN, CDR2 FVKESK. V was clipped by 0 bases and J by 5 bases, with 4 bases between them. The CDR3 has 12 amino acids.